Presented here are 9 T cell receptor beta chains from one specimen sequenced in a study of T cells in tumors and immune-related adverse events. Repertoires were generated with immunoSEQ multiplex PCR, while TCRdb's copy carries only in-frame clones and drops some. The sample consists of about 8,600 clones, roughly 92% of them appearing once. This specimen was lymph node tissue, taken from a patient treated with anti-PD-1 therapy. Source of these receptors: a female donor with metastatic renal cell carcinoma.

The V gene is TRBV10-2, the J gene TRBJ1-1, with TRBD1 identical over 9 bases. J was trimmed by 4 bases and V by 6 bases; bases with no gene match: 3. The CDR3 sequence is 13 residues long. The germline V gene encodes CDR1 WSHSY and CDR2 SAAADI. The CDR3 sequence: CASSRDRATEAFF. The CDR3 DNA sequence: TGCGCCAGCAGCCGGGACAGGGCCACTGAAGCTTTCTTT.

This clone was recorded only once. The chain joins TRBV2 to TRBJ1-5; possibly TRBD1 for D (6 bases). Trimming removed 8 bases at V and 5 bases at J, with 10 bases between. The germline gives CDR1 SNHLY, CDR2 FYNNEI. The CDR3 loop spans 12 amino acids. CDR3 region: CASGDTYQPQHF. CDR3 nucleotides: TGTGCCAGCGGGGACACCTATCAGCCCCAGCATTTT.

This chain joins TRBV2 and TRBJ1-5; 9 bases are a match to TRBD1. CDR3 length equals 16 residues. Germline V lookup: CDR1 SNHLY, CDR2 FYNNEI. The junction had 16 bases not matched to a gene; V was cut back by 8 bases and J by 8 bases. CDR3 sequence (DNA): TGTGCCAGCGTACTGAGTAGGACAGGGGATATGGAGCCCCAGCATTTT. It translates to CASVLSRTGDMEPQHF.

V usage is TRBV7-9 and J usage is TRBJ2-5; a possible D gene is TRBD2 (5 bases). V was shortened by 1 base and J by 2 bases, with 14 bases between the two germline ends. The CDR3 runs to 16 residues. Per the germline V gene, CDR1 is SEHNR and CDR2 is FQNEAQ (reference sequence). The CDR3 nucleotides read TGTGCCAGCAGCTTAGTCCCGTTAAGGAGGCAAGAGACCCAGTACTTC. Its protein product is CASSLVPLRRQETQYF.

V and J are TRBV29-1 and TRBJ2-3; D may be TRBD1 (5 bases). CDR1 and CDR2 (germline): SQVTM, ANQGSEA. CDR3 size: 17 residues. Trimming cost V 2 bases and J 3 bases, with 21 bases left between them. DNA for the CDR3: TGCAGCGTTGAAAGGCAGACAGAGCACGGCAGGACAGATACGCAGTATTTT. This codes for CSVERQTEHGRTDTQYF.

The CDR3, as DNA: TGTGCCACCAGCAGAGGGGGACAGGGAGGGAGCGGGGAGACCCAGTACTTC. Translation gives CATSRGGQGGSGETQYF. V is TRBV15 and J is TRBJ2-5; 9 bases are a match to TRBD1. J gave up 5 bases and V 1 base, and 11 bases lay outside the gene matches. The CDR3 is 17 amino acids. CDR1 and CDR2 from the germline V gene are LNHNV and YYDKDF (reference sequence).

The chain joins TRBV7-9 to TRBJ2-5, with a possible D match to TRBD2 (5 bases). CDR3 length equals 13 residues. Germline CDR1 and CDR2: SEHNR and FQNEAQ (reference sequence). Trimming took 0 bases from V and 5 from J, leaving 7 bases between them. The CDR3 here is CASSLAGVETQYF. CDR3 in DNA: TGTGCCAGCAGCTTAGCCGGGGTGGAGACCCAGTACTTC.

Concerning this clone: This CDR3 is also generated by other DNA sequences in the sample. The V call is TRBV19, the J call TRBJ2-1; D is possibly TRBD1 (6 bases). Per germline, CDR1 LNHDA and CDR2 SQIVND (reference sequence). This CDR3 comprises 16 residues. Trimming left V 5 bases short and J 1 base short, with 15 bases between. CDR3 protein: CASSSDRISSYNEQFF. The DNA for the CDR3 is TGTGCCAGTAGTTCCGACAGGATAAGTTCCTACAATGAGCAGTTCTTC.

V usage is TRBV30 and J usage is TRBJ2-5, with 8 bases lining up with TRBD2. CDR1 and CDR2 (germline): GTSNPN, SVGIG (reference sequence). The ends lost 0 bases at V and 4 bases at J; junction bases unmatched: 7. The length of the CDR3 is 15 residues. CDR3 sequence: CAWSVGRGSVETQYF. The CDR3 bases are TGTGCCTGGAGTGTCGGGAGGGGGTCAGTAGAGACCCAGTACTTC. The entire variable domain, with the rest obtained from reference TRBV30 and TRBJ2-5, is as follows: SQTIHQWPATLVQPVGSPLSLECTVEGTSNPNLYWYRQAAGRGLQLLFYSVGIGQISSEVPQNLSASRPQDRQFILSSKKLLLSDSGFYLCAWSVGRGSVETQYFGPGTRLLVL.